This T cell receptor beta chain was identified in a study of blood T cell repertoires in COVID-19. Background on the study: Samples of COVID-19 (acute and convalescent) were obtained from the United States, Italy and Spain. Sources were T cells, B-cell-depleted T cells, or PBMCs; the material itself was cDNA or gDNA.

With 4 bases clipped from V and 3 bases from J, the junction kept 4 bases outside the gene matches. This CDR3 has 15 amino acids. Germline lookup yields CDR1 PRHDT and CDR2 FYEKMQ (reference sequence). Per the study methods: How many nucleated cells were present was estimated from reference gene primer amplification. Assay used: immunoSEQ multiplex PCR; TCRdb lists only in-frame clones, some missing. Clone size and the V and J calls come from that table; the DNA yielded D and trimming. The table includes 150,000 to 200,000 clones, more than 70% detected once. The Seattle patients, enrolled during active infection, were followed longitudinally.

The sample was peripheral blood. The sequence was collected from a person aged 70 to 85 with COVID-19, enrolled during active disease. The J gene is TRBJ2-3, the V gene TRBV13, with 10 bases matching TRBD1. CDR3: CASSSTGQGTDTQYF. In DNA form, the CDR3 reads TGTGCCAGCAGCTCAACGGGACAGGGGACAGATACGCAGTATTTT. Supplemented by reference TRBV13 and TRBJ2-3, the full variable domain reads AAGVIQSPRHLIKEKRETATLKCYPIPRHDTVYWYQQGPGQDPQFLISFYEKMQSDKGSIPDRFSAQQFSDYHSELNMSSLELGDSALYFCASSSTGQGTDTQYFGPGTRLTVL.